The T cell receptor beta chain described here comes from a study of memory CD4+ T cells and cytomegalovirus serostatus. Single viable CD3+CD4+CD8-CD45RO+ cells were sorted as the memory CD4+ T cells. The V segment lost 4 bases and the J segment 3 bases; nucleotides outside the gene matches: 6. Germline V gives CDR1 MGHRA, CDR2 YSYEKL. CDR3 size: 15 residues. Some clones are missing from TCRdb's copy, which holds only in-frame ones; the method was immunoSEQ multiplex PCR. This table has 30,000 to 40,000 clones, 70% to 85% appearing once. The sequencing sample was made of memory CD4+ T cells from blood. This sequence was found in an adult in good health and CMV-seropositive. The gene calls are TRBV4-1 and TRBJ1-2; TRBD1 matches at 9 bases. CDR3 sequence: CASSPDRGNHYGYTF. Here the CDR3 DNA reads TGCGCCAGCAGCCCGGACAGGGGAAATCACTATGGCTACACCTTC.